The T cell receptor beta chain described here comes from a study of blood T cell repertoires in COVID-19. Across the study: Sources were T cells, B-cell-depleted T cells, or PBMCs; the material itself was cDNA or gDNA.

Trimming stripped 7 bases from V and 5 bases from J, with 14 bases between. Germline assignment: CDR1 SEHNR and CDR2 FQNEAQ (reference sequence). The CDR3 length is 13 residues. Some clones are missing from TCRdb's copy, which holds only in-frame ones; the method was immunoSEQ multiplex PCR. The sample shows 200,000 to 250,000 clones, more than 80% of them seen only once. Across about two dozen US areas, participants ranged in age from about 18 to 90 years. The sample comprised PBMCs or T cells enriched from blood (not recorded which). This chain uses TRBV7-9 with TRBJ2-5; a weak D match, TRBD2 (6 bases). This receptor was identified in a woman in her thirties or forties with acute COVID-19. CDR3 residues: CASILDRGETQYF. CDR3 nucleotides: TGTGCCAGCATCCTAGACCGGGGGGAGACCCAGTACTTC.